The next 20 T cell receptor beta chains were all read from a single sample in a study of cytotoxic CD8 clonotypes in ibrutinib-treated CLL. Produced via immunoSEQ multiplex PCR; TCRdb's table is partial and in-frame only. The profile shows hundreds of thousands of clones, roughly 70% of them singletons. The sample here was PBMCs, taken after 36 months of ibrutinib treatment. The source of these receptors is a human donor with chronic lymphocytic leukemia.

This chain links TRBV15 with TRBJ2-1, with 7 bases aligning to TRBD2. The CDR3 sequence is 17 residues long. Trimming took 0 bases from V and 8 from J; bases not matched to a gene: 13. The germline V gene has CDR1 LNHNV and CDR2 YYDKDF (reference sequence). CDR3 protein: CATSRDLPGGIGDEQFF. The CDR3 coding sequence is TGTGCCACCAGCAGAGATCTTCCCGGGGGGATAGGGGATGAGCAGTTCTTC.

This clone was recorded a few times. The gene calls are TRBV27 and TRBJ2-7; D is possibly TRBD1 (7 bases). Germline CDR1 is MNHEY and CDR2 is SMNVEV (reference sequence). This CDR3 is 13 amino acids long. Trimming shortened V by 10 bases and J by 0 bases, and 13 bases separated the two germline ends. The CDR3 bases are TGTGCCATCGCCAGGGGGGCCTCCTACGAGCAGTACTTC. Translating gives CAIARGASYEQYF.

The chain combines TRBV15 with TRBJ2-7, with 7 bases lining up with TRBD1. The CDR3 contains 15 residues. V dropped 1 base and J dropped 2; count of bases not matched to a gene: 5. From germline, CDR1 is LNHNV and CDR2 YYDKDF (reference sequence). The CDR3 loop reads CATSRGRDSPYEQYF. Written as DNA, the CDR3 is TGTGCCACCAGCAGAGGCCGGGACAGCCCCTACGAGCAGTACTTC.

The CDR3 here is CASSLTHGREQYF. The CDR3 DNA sequence: TGTGCCAGCAGCTTAACTCACGGGCGGGAGCAGTACTTC. The chain has TRBV7-3 and TRBJ2-7; D remains unclear. The CDR3 loop spans 13 amino acids. Per the germline V gene, CDR1 is SGHTA and CDR2 is FQGTGA. V gave up 0 bases and J gave up 7 bases, with 10 bases separating them. The whole variable domain, remainder taken from reference TRBV7-3 and TRBJ2-7, is GAGVSQTPSNKVTEKGKYVELRCDPISGHTALYWYRQSLGQGPEFLIYFQGTGAADDSGLPNDRFFAVRPEGSVSTLKIQRTERGDSAVYLCASSLTHGREQYFGPGTRLTVT.

This clone was seen only a few times. The chain couples TRBV6-5 to TRBJ1-2; no firm D call. V lost 5 bases to trimming and J lost 4 bases, with 14 bases between them. Germline values: CDR1 MNHEY, CDR2 SVGAGI. This CDR3 is built from 14 residues. As DNA, the CDR3 is TGTGCCAGCAGTGTGGACGGAGGAACCTATGGCTACACCTTC. This gives the protein CASSVDGGTYGYTF.

The CDR3 DNA reads TGCGCCAGCAGCCAAGGGGACAGCTCTGGAAACACCATATATTTT. As protein: CASSQGDSSGNTIYF. The V gene is TRBV4-1, the J gene TRBJ1-3, with 7 positions matching TRBD1. V shed 1 base, J shed 0 bases, and the junction held 0 bases outside the gene matches. The CDR3 is made up of 15 amino acids. Germline CDR1 reads MGHRA; CDR2 reads YSYEKL.

The chain is built from TRBV19 and TRBJ2-1; D is perhaps TRBD1 (5 bases). Deletions cut 7 bases from V and 0 bases from J, with 13 bases between. This CDR3 has 15 amino acids. The germline CDR1 and CDR2 sequences are LNHDA and SQIVND (reference sequence). CDR3: CASKDIRSSYNEQFF. The CDR3 DNA reads TGTGCCAGTAAGGACATTCGGAGCTCCTACAATGAGCAGTTCTTC.

The V and J genes are TRBV28 and TRBJ1-5; 7 bases are a match to TRBD1. Germline lookup yields CDR1 MDHEN and CDR2 SYDVKM. The CDR3 is 13 residues long. V trimming: 10 bases; J trimming: 6 bases; junction bases outside the gene matches: 9. The CDR3 loop is CATTRGTAQPQHF. The CDR3 nucleotides are TGTGCCACCACTCGAGGGACAGCTCAGCCCCAGCATTTT. Variable domain in full (rest from reference TRBV28 and TRBJ1-5): DVKVTQSSRYLVKRTGEKVFLECVQDMDHENMFWYRQDPGLGLRLIYFSYDVKMKEKGDIPEGYSVSREKKERFSLILESASTNQTSMYLCATTRGTAQPQHFGDGTRLSIL.

V usage is TRBV6-1 and J usage is TRBJ2-3, with D perhaps matching TRBD2 (5 bases). CDR3 length: 11 amino acids. Germline assignment: CDR1 MNHNS and CDR2 SASEGT. The ends were cut back, 7 bases at V and 8 bases at J, with 10 bases in the middle. In DNA form, the CDR3 reads TGTGCCAGCACTGAGGGTGGTACGCAGTATTTT. The encoded protein is CASTEGGTQYF.

The chain carries TRBV5-1 and TRBJ2-5; 12 bases are shared with TRBD1. Looked up from germline, CDR1 is SGHRS and CDR2 is YFSETQ. The CDR3 has 23 residues. V trimming: 4 bases; J trimming: 1 base; junction bases outside the gene matches: 26. The CDR3: CASSPTLTWDRGPPENIQETQYF. The CDR3 nucleotides are TGCGCCAGCAGCCCTACGCTGACGTGGGACAGGGGGCCACCAGAGAACATCCAAGAGACCCAGTACTTC.

On this clone itself: Other DNA sequences of this sample code for an identical CDR3. The chain combines TRBV9 with TRBJ2-5; D may be TRBD2 (6 bases). Germline values: CDR1 SGDLS, CDR2 YYNGEE. This CDR3 is 14 amino acids long. The V end lost 2 bases, the J end lost 2 bases, and 10 bases lay between the germline ends. Here the CDR3 reads CASSVGTVQETQYF. The CDR3 DNA reads as TGTGCCAGCAGCGTCGGGACTGTTCAAGAGACCCAGTACTTC. Full variable domain (rest looked up from reference TRBV9 and TRBJ2-5): DSGVTQTPKHLITATGQRVTLRCSPRSGDLSVYWYQQSLDQGLQFLIQYYNGEERAKGNILERFSAQQFPDLHSELNLSSLELGDSALYFCASSVGTVQETQYFGPGTRLLVL.

The CDR3 nucleotides read TGCGCCAGCAGCTTGGAACCAGGGGACTATCGTGGCTACACCTTC. It yields the protein CASSLEPGDYRGYTF. J is TRBJ1-2 and V is TRBV5-1; possible D gene TRBD1, 6 bases. V gave up 0 bases and J gave up 7 bases, with 16 bases separating them. Germline CDR1 and CDR2: SGHRS and YFSETQ. The CDR3 length is 15 residues. Variable domain in full (rest from reference TRBV5-1 and TRBJ1-2): KAGVTQTPRYLIKTRGQQVTLSCSPISGHRSVSWYQQTPGQGLQFLFEYFSETQRNKGNFPGRFSGRQFSNSRSEMNVSTLELGDSALYLCASSLEPGDYRGYTFGSGTRLTVV.

The chain is built from TRBV5-4 and TRBJ1-1; possibly TRBD1 for D (5 bases). Germline V lookup: CDR1 SGHNT, CDR2 YYREEE (reference sequence). The CDR3 is 13 residues long. V was clipped by 2 bases and J by 7 bases, with 12 bases between them. The CDR3 is CASSFSGGVEAFF. In DNA form, the CDR3 reads TGTGCCAGCAGCTTTTCAGGAGGGGTTGAAGCTTTCTTT. The complete variable domain, with remaining parts taken from reference TRBV5-4 and TRBJ1-1, reads ETGVTQSPTHLIKTRGQQVTLRCSSQSGHNTVSWYQQALGQGPQFIFQYYREEENGRGNFPPRFSGLQFPNYSSELNVNALELDDSALYLCASSFSGGVEAFFGQGTRLTVV.

This clone was seen a handful of times. The chain recombines TRBV5-6 with TRBJ1-2; 7 positions match TRBD1. The CDR3 extends over 12 amino acids. Germline-derived CDR1 and CDR2 are SGHDT and YYEEEE. The V gene end was trimmed by 4 bases and the J gene end by 8 bases; junction bases not matched to a gene: 5. The CDR3 nucleotides read TGTGCCAGCAGCCGTGAGGGGGCAGGCTACACCTTC. Translated: CASSREGAGYTF.

This chain links TRBV2 with TRBJ1-2; no clear D gene. CDR3 length: 14 amino acids. Germline-derived CDR1 and CDR2 are SNHLY and FYNNEI. Trimming took 10 bases from V and 6 from J, leaving 21 bases between them. The CDR3 nucleotides are TGTGCCATGCGACGGGGTACTCAATTCGATGGCTACACCTTC. Its translation: CAMRRGTQFDGYTF.

V is TRBV10-3 and J is TRBJ1-2; 7 bases fit TRBD1. CDR3 length equals 13 residues. In germline, CDR1 is ENHRY, CDR2 SYGVKD. Trimming removed 5 bases from V and 3 bases from J; junction bases left unmatched: 3. The CDR3 DNA reads as TGTGCCATCAGTCCACAGGGGCACTATGGCTACACCTTC. Its protein is CAISPQGHYGYTF.

The sample holds a few counts of this clone. V gene TRBV9 combines with J gene TRBJ2-3, with 13 bases that match TRBD2. The germline V gene encodes CDR1 SGDLS and CDR2 YYNGEE. This CDR3 has 17 residues. V shed 3 bases, J shed 6 bases, and the junction held 10 bases outside the gene matches. The DNA of the CDR3 is TGTGCCAGCAGCGCCGGACTAGCGGGGGAACCGGGGGATACGCAGTATTTT. Translating gives CASSAGLAGEPGDTQYF.

This clone was recorded a few times. This chain joins TRBV5-1 and TRBJ2-3; perhaps TRBD1 as D (5 bases). Germline-derived CDR1 and CDR2 are SGHRS and YFSETQ. Trimming removed 3 bases at V and 2 bases at J, with 10 bases between. CDR3 length: 14 residues. The CDR3 sequence is CASSSRQNTDTQYF. The CDR3 nucleotides are TGCGCCAGCAGCTCCCGACAGAACACAGATACGCAGTATTTT.

The chain carries TRBV5-1 and TRBJ2-7; 8 bases agree with TRBD1. CDR3 length: 13 amino acids. CDR1 and CDR2 (germline): SGHRS, YFSETQ. With V trimmed by 4 bases and J by 3 bases, 3 bases remained unmatched. The CDR3 sequence: CASSLDRVYEQYF. The DNA of the CDR3 is TGCGCCAGCAGCCTGGACAGGGTCTACGAGCAGTACTTC.

This chain joins TRBV5-1 and TRBJ1-4; perhaps TRBD1 as D (6 bases). Per the germline V gene, CDR1 is SGHRS and CDR2 is YFSETQ. V was pared by 5 bases and J by 8 bases, with 13 bases between. The CDR3 is 13 amino acids. The CDR3 sequence is CASRTGLNEKLFF. The CDR3 nucleotides are TGCGCCAGCAGGACAGGCCTTAACGAAAAACTGTTTTTT.